The 3 T cell receptor beta chains below were found in one sample sequenced in a study of T cells in women clearing cervical HPV infection. Assay: immunoSEQ multiplex PCR; the TCRdb copy retains only in-frame clones and omits some. Here the sample table reports under 50,000 clones. What was sequenced was blood buffy coat. The receptor set was obtained from a woman between 18 and 70 years old with a cervical HPV16 infection that either progressed to CIN3+ or cleared (not recorded which).

CDR3 DNA, as far as it was read: TGCAGTGCTGACGGACAGAGCTCCTACAATGAG. It is translated as CSADGQSSYNE. The entire CDR3 reads CSADGQSSYNEQFF. The rearrangement links TRBV20-1 to TRBJ2-1; a possible D gene is TRBD1 (6 bases). The sequence runs out 3 residues before the end of the CDR3; the remainder is reconstructed from the germline J gene. Looked up from germline, CDR1 is DFQATT and CDR2 is SNEGSKA (reference sequence). This CDR3 spans 14 amino acids. Trimming removed 5 bases at V and 0 bases at J, with 11 bases between.

Comments on this clone: The missing CDR3 end, 3 residues past where the read stops, is filled in from the germline J gene. This rearrangement joins TRBV7-3 to TRBJ2-2; 7 bases map to TRBD1. Losses at the gene ends were 4 bases for V and 6 bases for J; bases not matched to a gene: 8. Per germline, CDR1 SGHTA and CDR2 FQGTGA. CDR3 length equals 15 residues. The CDR3 here is CASSSQLGGAGELFF. The sequenced CDR3 bases are TGTGCCAGCAGCTCCCAGTTAGGGGGCGCCGGGGAG.

A note on this clone: The sequence runs out 3 residues before the end of the CDR3; the remainder is reconstructed from the germline J gene. This sequence joins TRBV7-3 and TRBJ2-4; the D is unclear. The CDR3 is 15 amino acids. Germline loops: CDR1 SGHTA, CDR2 FQGTGA. The CDR3 here is CASSFQGNSQETQYF. The sequenced CDR3 bases are TGTGCCAGCAGCTTCCAAGGCAACAGTCAAGAGACT. The whole variable domain, remainder taken from reference TRBV7-3 and TRBJ2-4, is GAGVSQTPSNKVTEKGKYVELRCDPISGHTALYWYRQSLGQGPEFLIYFQGTGAADDSGLPNDRFFAVRPEGSVSTLKIQRTERGDSAVYLCASSFQGNSQETQYFGAGTRLSVL.